This T cell receptor (beta chain) was recorded in a study of T cell responses to AZD1222 COVID-19 vaccine. Overall study findings and caveats: White British people made up most donors, females outnumbered males, and clonal diversity was possibly underestimated. Spike as a whole was targeted by vaccine-associated CD4 TCRs, dominant at 160-218 and 743-854. Spike-specific TCR depth and breadth grew after two AZD1222 doses.

Germline V gives CDR1 SQVTM, CDR2 ANQGSEA. The CDR3 totals 13 residues. The V end was cut by 5 bases, the J end by 2 bases, with 11 bases between. Worth noting for this clone: Its antigen is currently unknown.

The table came from immunoSEQ multiplex PCR; TCRdb's copy has only in-frame clones and leaves some out. The sample consists of around 130,000 clones, 91% of them appearing once. The chain uses TRBV29-1 and TRBJ2-3, with D maybe TRBD1 (5 bases). The material was peripheral blood, obtained on day 0 of AZD1222 vaccination. This sequence originates from an adult in good health. The CDR3 region is CSVRQGSTDTQYF. CDR3 coding DNA: TGCAGCGTTCGGCAGGGCTCCACAGATACGCAGTATTTT.